This TCR beta chain was sequenced in a study of blood T cell repertoires in COVID-19. Turning to the study itself: Acute-phase and convalescent COVID-19 samples originated in the United States, Italy and Spain.

Germline V gene lookup returns CDR1 SEHNR and CDR2 FQNEAQ (reference sequence). J lost 7 bases, V lost 6 bases, and 5 bases had no gene match. This CDR3 has 12 amino acids. Profiled with immunoSEQ multiplex PCR; TCRdb holds only in-frame clones, not every one. The sample has about 170,000 clones, about nine tenths seen once; the top ten hold roughly 24%. This TCR was sampled from a man aged 60 to 75 with acute or convalescent COVID-19. This chain connects TRBV7-9 to TRBJ1-1; 7 nucleotides match TRBD1. Sequenced input: peripheral blood. DNA for the CDR3: TGTGCCAGCAGTATACAGGGGATTGAAGCTTTCTTT. Amino acids: CASSIQGIEAFF.